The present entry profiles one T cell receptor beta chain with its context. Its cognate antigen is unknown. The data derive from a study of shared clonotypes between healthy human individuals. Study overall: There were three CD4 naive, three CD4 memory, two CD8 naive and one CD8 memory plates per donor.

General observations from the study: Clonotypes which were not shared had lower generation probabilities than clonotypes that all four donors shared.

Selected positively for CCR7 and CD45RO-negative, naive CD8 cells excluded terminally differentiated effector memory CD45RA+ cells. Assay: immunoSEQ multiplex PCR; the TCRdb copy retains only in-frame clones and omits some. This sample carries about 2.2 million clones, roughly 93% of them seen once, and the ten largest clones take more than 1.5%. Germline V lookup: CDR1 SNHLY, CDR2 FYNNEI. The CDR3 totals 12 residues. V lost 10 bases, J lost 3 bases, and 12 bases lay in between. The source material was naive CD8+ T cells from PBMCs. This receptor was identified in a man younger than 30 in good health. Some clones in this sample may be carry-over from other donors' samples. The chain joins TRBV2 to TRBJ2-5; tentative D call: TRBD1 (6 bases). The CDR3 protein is CATWAGEETQYF. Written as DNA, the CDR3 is TGTGCCACCTGGGCAGGGGAAGAGACCCAGTACTTC.